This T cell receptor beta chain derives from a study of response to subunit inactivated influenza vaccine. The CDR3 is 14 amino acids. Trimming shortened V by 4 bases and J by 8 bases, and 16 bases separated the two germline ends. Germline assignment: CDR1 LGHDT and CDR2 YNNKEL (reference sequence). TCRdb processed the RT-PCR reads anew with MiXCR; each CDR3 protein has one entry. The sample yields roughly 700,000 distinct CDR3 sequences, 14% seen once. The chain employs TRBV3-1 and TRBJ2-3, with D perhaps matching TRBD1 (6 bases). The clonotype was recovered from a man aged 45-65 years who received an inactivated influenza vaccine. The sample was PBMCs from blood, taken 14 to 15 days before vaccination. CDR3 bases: TGTGCCAGCAGCCCATCTCAGACAGGCGGTACGCAGTATTTT. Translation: CASSPSQTGGTQYF.